Presented here are 32 T cell receptor beta chains from one specimen sequenced in a study of T cells in Graves' hyperthyroidism and ophthalmopathy. Authors of the study amplified TCR beta CDR3 regions from RNA transcripts. The HTBI primer set served for first-round RT-PCR of the TCR CDR3. TCRdb analysed the multiplex PCR reads with MiXCR anew, one entry per CDR3 protein. Seen here are some 400,000 distinct CDR3 sequences, more than 11% observed once, and the top ten hold approximately 10%. Material: blood. These receptors originate from a woman aged 55-70 years with Graves' hyperthyroidism.

V and J are TRBV24-1 and TRBJ2-2, with D perhaps TRBD2 (5 bases). The V and J ends lost 0 bases and 4 bases respectively, with 11 bases between them. CDR1 is KGHDR and CDR2 is SFDVKD in the germline V gene. The CDR3 has 16 amino acids. The CDR3 DNA reads as TGTGCCACCAGTGATTTGAGAGGGTTCGGCACCGGGGAGCTGTTTTTT. Its translation: CATSDLRGFGTGELFF.

This clonotype was counted only a few times. The rearrangement links TRBV10-3 to TRBJ2-7, with no clear D. Trimming took 9 bases from V and 2 from J, leaving 11 bases between them. This CDR3 region has 12 residues. The germline V gene has CDR1 ENHRY and CDR2 SYGVKD. CDR3 loop: CAIAGLTYEQYF. The CDR3 bases are TGTGCCATAGCCGGTCTCACCTACGAGCAGTACTTC.

This clonotype was recorded at least ten times. The CDR3 loop reads CASSPAGQGGGYTF. In nucleotides, the CDR3 is TGTGCCAGCTCACCCGCGGGACAGGGGGGCGGCTACACCTTC. The chain joins TRBV18 to TRBJ1-2; TRBD1 aligns across 11 bases. This CDR3 is built from 14 residues. With V trimmed by 3 bases and J by 8 bases, 5 bases remained unmatched. Germline lookup yields CDR1 KGHSH and CDR2 LQKENI. The whole variable domain, filled in from reference TRBV18 and TRBJ1-2, reads NAGVMQNPRHLVRRRGQEARLRCSPMKGHSHVYWYRQLPEEGLKFMVYLQKENIIDESGMPKERFSAEFPKEGPSILRIQQVVRGDSAAYFCASSPAGQGGGYTFGSGTRLTVV.

This clonotype was seen only a few times. The chain combines TRBV19 with TRBJ1-5, with D maybe TRBD1 (6 bases). The CDR3 has 15 residues. The ends were cut back, 7 bases at V and 2 bases at J, with 15 bases in the middle. Looked up from germline, CDR1 is LNHDA and CDR2 is SQIVND (reference sequence). The CDR3 DNA sequence: TGTGCCAGTACCTCACAGGGCGGCGGCAATCAGCCCCAGCATTTT. This translates into CASTSQGGGNQPQHF.

This clonotype was recorded many times. This chain joins TRBV20-1 and TRBJ2-1; D may be TRBD2 (5 bases). From germline, CDR1 is DFQATT and CDR2 SNEGSKA (reference sequence). Trimming left V 0 bases short and J 9 bases short, with 12 bases between. This CDR3 region has 13 residues. CDR3: CSARDPGTSEQFF. CDR3 nucleotides: TGCAGTGCTAGAGATCCCGGCACTAGTGAGCAGTTCTTC.

Many counts were recorded for this clonotype. The genes are TRBV27 and TRBJ2-5, with D uncertain. V was shortened by 3 bases and J by 5 bases, with 13 bases between the two germline ends. This CDR3 is 14 amino acids long. Germline CDR1 MNHEY, CDR2 SMNVEV (reference sequence). CDR3 sequence reads: CASSFGYSGETQYF. CDR3 coding DNA: TGTGCCAGCAGTTTTGGGTACAGTGGGGAGACCCAGTACTTC.

This clonotype was found many times. The rearrangement links TRBV3-1 to TRBJ1-1; D possibly corresponds to TRBD1 (5 bases). V lost 0 bases and J 5 bases, leaving 22 bases between the germline ends. Germline values: CDR1 LGHDT, CDR2 YNNKEL (reference sequence). This CDR3 contains 18 residues. The CDR3 loop reads CASSQDGQGPSRGTEAFF. For the CDR3, the DNA is TGTGCCAGCAGCCAAGATGGGCAGGGTCCATCACGAGGGACTGAAGCTTTCTTT.

At least ten counts were recorded for this clonotype. The gene calls are TRBV15 and TRBJ2-7; no reliable D call. The CDR3 length is 12 residues. The V end lost 3 bases, the J end lost 1 base, and 4 bases lay between the germline ends. The germline V gene has CDR1 LNHNV and CDR2 YYDKDF (reference sequence). CDR3 DNA sequence: TGTGCCACCAGCAGGGATTCCTACGAGCAGTACTTC. Encoded protein: CATSRDSYEQYF.

There are many counts of this clonotype. The J gene is TRBJ2-1, the V gene TRBV5-1; 8 bases map to TRBD2. With 7 bases clipped from V and 0 bases from J, the junction kept 6 bases outside the gene matches. Germline CDR1 SGHRS, CDR2 YFSETQ. The CDR3 is 15 residues long. In nucleotides, the CDR3 is TGCGCCAGCGGAGCCGGGACTAGCTCCTACAATGAGCAGTTCTTC. Protein: CASGAGTSSYNEQFF. Using reference TRBV5-1 and TRBJ2-1 for the parts outside the CDR3, the full variable domain is KAGVTQTPRYLIKTRGQQVTLSCSPISGHRSVSWYQQTPGQGLQFLFEYFSETQRNKGNFPGRFSGRQFSNSRSEMNVSTLELGDSALYLCASGAGTSSYNEQFFGPGTRLTVL.

This clonotype occurred many times. V is TRBV10-3 and J is TRBJ2-3, with no clear D. CDR3 length: 11 residues. Per germline, CDR1 ENHRY and CDR2 SYGVKD. Trimming removed 6 bases from V and 2 bases from J, with 3 bases in between. CDR3 residues: CAISDTDTQYF. For the CDR3, the DNA is TGTGCCATCAGCGACACAGATACGCAGTATTTT.

This clonotype was picked up many times. The chain combines TRBV28 with TRBJ2-7; 9 bases are a match to TRBD2. V was pared by 5 bases and J by 4 bases, with 9 bases of the junction left unmatched. The germline V gene encodes CDR1 MDHEN and CDR2 SYDVKM. The CDR3 length is 15 residues. CDR3 sequence (DNA): TGTGCCAGCAGTCCATTAGCGGGAGTCAGGTACGAGCAGTACTTC. It is translated as CASSPLAGVRYEQYF.

In its sample, this clonotype was seen many times. The chain couples TRBV12-3 or TRBV12-4 to TRBJ1-6; D gene uncertain. Trimming took 5 bases from V and 14 from J, leaving 10 bases between them. CDR3 length: 11 amino acids. This CDR3 reads CASSAGGALHF. In nucleotides, the CDR3 is TGTGCCAGCAGTGCCGGCGGGGCCCTCCACTTT.

The V gene is TRBV15, the J gene TRBJ2-3; TRBD2 agrees at 8 bases. The CDR3 covers 16 residues. CDR1 is LNHNV and CDR2 is YYDKDF in the germline V gene (reference sequence). Trimming cost V 3 bases and J 4 bases; bases outside gene matches: 9. The CDR3 nucleotides read TGTGCCACCAGCAGCGCCGGGGGGGGGGGCGCAGATACGCAGTATTTT. Translation: CATSSAGGGGADTQYF.

This clonotype showed up just a few times. The V and J genes are TRBV19 and TRBJ2-1; D is possibly TRBD2 (7 bases). This CDR3 is built from 15 residues. The V and J ends lost 4 bases and 6 bases respectively, with 16 bases between them. Germline V gene lookup returns CDR1 LNHDA and CDR2 SQIVND (reference sequence). The CDR3 region has the DNA TGTGCCAGTAGTAACCCACGGGGGGCGGGCAATGAGCAGTTCTTC. Translation: CASSNPRGAGNEQFF.

This clonotype has a count of ten or more. CDR3 residues: CSAASGVPPNEQFF. The CDR3 bases are TGCAGTGCCGCAAGCGGGGTCCCTCCCAATGAGCAGTTCTTC. V is TRBV20-1 and J is TRBJ2-1; 7 bases agree with TRBD2. The length of the CDR3 is 14 residues. The V and J ends lost 6 bases and 6 bases, in that order; junction bases with no gene match: 11. CDR1 and CDR2 from the germline V gene are DFQATT and SNEGSKA (reference sequence).

The chain links TRBV7-3 to TRBJ1-5, with 11 bases matching TRBD1. The junction had 6 bases not matched to a gene; V was cut back by 3 bases and J by 5 bases. CDR1 is SGHTA and CDR2 is FQGTGA in the germline V gene. CDR3 length: 16 residues. CDR3 loop: CASSFPDRGLDQPQHF. The CDR3 DNA reads as TGTGCCAGCAGCTTTCCGGACAGGGGGCTTGATCAGCCCCAGCATTTT. The whole variable domain, remainder taken from reference TRBV7-3 and TRBJ1-5, is GAGVSQTPSNKVTEKGKYVELRCDPISGHTALYWYRQSLGQGPEFLIYFQGTGAADDSGLPNDRFFAVRPEGSVSTLKIQRTERGDSAVYLCASSFPDRGLDQPQHFGDGTRLSIL.

This clonotype was seen a handful of times. The chain uses TRBV7-9 and TRBJ2-3; 8 bases line up with TRBD2. Per the germline V gene, CDR1 is SEHNR and CDR2 is FQNEAQ (reference sequence). The CDR3 loop spans 19 amino acids. Trimming cost V 0 bases and J 2 bases; bases outside gene matches: 13. CDR3 loop: CASSLALAAGEKFTDTQYF. CDR3 sequence (DNA): TGTGCCAGCAGCTTAGCGTTGGCAGCGGGAGAGAAATTCACAGATACGCAGTATTTT. Complete variable domain (other parts from reference TRBV7-9 and TRBJ2-3): DTGVSQNPRHKITKRGQNVTFRCDPISEHNRLYWYRQTLGQGPEFLTYFQNEAQLEKSRLLSDRFSAERPKGSFSTLEIQRTEQGDSAMYLCASSLALAAGEKFTDTQYFGPGTRLTVL.

The genes are TRBV3-1 and TRBJ2-7; the match to TRBD2 covers 12 bases. V dropped 1 base and J dropped 0; count of bases not matched to a gene: 4. Looked up from germline, CDR1 is LGHDT and CDR2 is YNNKEL (reference sequence). The CDR3 has 17 amino acids. CDR3 coding DNA: TGTGCCAGCAGCCAAGGGGGGACTAGCGGGCTCTCCTACGAGCAGTACTTC. Translating it yields CASSQGGTSGLSYEQYF.

This clonotype was observed a handful of times. The CDR3 DNA sequence: TGTGCCAGCAGTTTTCCGCTATGGCGGGAGGAGCCCAATCAAGAGACCCAGTACTTC. Encoded protein: CASSFPLWREEPNQETQYF. The chain uses TRBV28 and TRBJ2-5; 8 nucleotides align to TRBD2. V shed 3 bases, J shed 2 bases, and the junction held 17 bases outside the gene matches. The CDR3 is made up of 19 amino acids. Germline V gives CDR1 MDHEN, CDR2 SYDVKM.

This clonotype has at least ten counts. The DNA of the CDR3 is TGCAGTGCTAGACCGCGTCTCCTGACCTCCTACGAGCAGTACTTC. Protein sequence: CSARPRLLTSYEQYF. This chain connects TRBV20-1 to TRBJ2-7; the D is unclear. V lost 2 bases and J lost 0, with 14 bases in between. The CDR3 totals 15 residues. Per germline, CDR1 DFQATT and CDR2 SNEGSKA (reference sequence).

On this clonotype: A much larger clone differs by one base, so this may be a read error. The V gene is TRBV14, the J gene TRBJ1-1; a weak D match, TRBD1 (5 bases). Germline V gives CDR1 SGHDN, CDR2 FVKESK. V was pared by 6 bases and J by 8 bases, with 13 bases between. The CDR3 consists of 12 residues. DNA for the CDR3: TGTGCCAGCAGTGAAACCTGGGGGGAAGCTTTCTTT. It yields the protein CASSETWGEAFF.

This clonotype was seen repeatedly, ten times or more. The V gene is TRBV7-8, the J gene TRBJ2-3; no definite D call. Trimming pared 6 bases from V and 2 bases from J, leaving 9 bases between. The CDR3 has 13 residues. The germline gives CDR1 SGHVS, CDR2 FQNEAQ. The CDR3 reads CASRRLITDTQYF. The CDR3 DNA follows: TGTGCCAGCAGACGGTTGATCACAGATACGCAGTATTTT. The full variable domain, with the rest looked up from reference TRBV7-8 and TRBJ2-3, is GAGVSQSPRYKVAKRGQDVALRCDPISGHVSLFWYQQALGQGPEFLTYFQNEAQLDKSGLPSDRFFAERPEGSVSTLKIQRTQQEDSAVYLCASRRLITDTQYFGPGTRLTVL.

In its sample, this clonotype was seen many times. This chain connects TRBV20-1 to TRBJ2-1, with TRBD2 identical over 13 bases. This CDR3 comprises 14 residues. CDR1 is DFQATT and CDR2 is SNEGSKA in the germline V gene (reference sequence). V trimming: 4 bases; J trimming: 4 bases; junction bases outside the gene matches: 1. In nucleotides, the CDR3 is TGCAGTGCTACGACTAGCGGGAGGTACAATGAGCAGTTCTTC. Residues: CSATTSGRYNEQFF.

This clonotype came up a few times. This chain joins TRBV19 and TRBJ2-6; 7 nucleotides align to TRBD1. The CDR3 has 16 residues. Germline assignment: CDR1 LNHDA and CDR2 SQIVND (reference sequence). V gave up 3 bases and J gave up 2 bases; unmatched junction bases: 4. CDR3 region: CASSIQGGAGANVLTF. CDR3 nucleotide sequence: TGTGCCAGTAGTATCCAAGGGGGCGCTGGGGCCAACGTCCTGACTTTC. Full variable domain (remainder filled in from reference TRBV19 and TRBJ2-6): DGGITQSPKYLFRKEGQNVTLSCEQNLNHDAMYWYRQDPGQGLRLIYYSQIVNDFQKGDIAEGYSVSREKKESFPLTVTSAQKNPTAFYLCASSIQGGAGANVLTFGAGSRLTVL.

This chain's CDR3 is CASSESGREDTEAFF. The CDR3, as DNA: TGTGCCAGCAGTGAATCCGGCAGGGAGGACACTGAAGCTTTCTTT. The chain links TRBV25-1 to TRBJ1-1, with a weak D call TRBD1 (5 bases). The CDR3 sequence is 15 residues long. V shed 1 base and J shed 3 bases, with 12 bases lying between them. The germline V gene encodes CDR1 MGHDK and CDR2 SYGVNS.

This clonotype occurred a few times. The CDR3 region has the DNA TGCGCCAGCAGCCACGGGGCAGGGGGGCGACTTGGGGGCTACACCTTC. Residues: CASSHGAGGRLGGYTF. This rearrangement joins TRBV4-1 to TRBJ1-2, with 7 positions matching TRBD1. The CDR3 runs 16 residues. Germline CDR1 reads MGHRA; CDR2 reads YSYEKL. J gave up 8 bases and V 3 bases, and 15 bases lay outside the gene matches.

In this sample, this clonotype turned up a few times. This chain connects TRBV29-1 to TRBJ2-7; TRBD1 agrees at 10 bases. Trimming took 1 base from V and 2 from J; bases not matched to a gene: 2. The CDR3 covers 14 residues. The germline V gene has CDR1 SQVTM and CDR2 ANQGSEA. Here the CDR3 reads CSVEAGTGAYEQYF. As DNA, the CDR3 is TGCAGCGTTGAAGCAGGGACAGGGGCCTACGAGCAGTACTTC.

This clonotype occurred many times. The rearrangement joins TRBV3-1 to TRBJ2-7; 7 bases line up with TRBD1. The length of the CDR3 is 16 residues. Looked up from germline, CDR1 is LGHDT and CDR2 is YNNKEL (reference sequence). V lost 2 bases to trimming and J lost 2 bases; unmatched junction nucleotides: 9. The CDR3 bases are TGTGCCAGCAGCCAAAGGGACAGCCTTAGACCCTACGAGCAGTACTTC. Protein product: CASSQRDSLRPYEQYF.

This clonotype was seen repeatedly, ten times or more. V is TRBV12-3 or TRBV12-4 and J is TRBJ2-7, with 7 bases identical to TRBD2. V was clipped by 7 bases and J by 4 bases; unmatched bases: 10. The CDR3 length is 14 residues. The CDR3 loop is CASTGAGLEYEQYF. In DNA, the CDR3 is TGTGCCAGCACCGGAGCGGGGCTTGAGTACGAGCAGTACTTC.

This clonotype has ten or more counts. The chain has TRBV6-2 or TRBV6-3 and TRBJ1-3; D ambiguous. Trimming took 2 bases from V and 0 from J, leaving 11 bases between them. The germline V gene encodes CDR1 MNHEY and CDR2 SVGEGT. This CDR3 contains 16 residues. CDR3 loop: CASSYRTGSSGNTIYF. The DNA of the CDR3 is TGTGCCAGCAGTTACCGGACGGGGAGCTCTGGAAACACCATATATTTT.

This clonotype was counted many times. The rearrangement links TRBV2 to TRBJ2-5; TRBD1 matches at 8 bases. J lost 1 base, V lost 7 bases, and 2 bases had no gene match. This CDR3 comprises 13 residues. CDR1 and CDR2 from the germline V gene are SNHLY and FYNNEI. Written as DNA, the CDR3 is TGTGCCAGCACGGGGACAGGCCAAGAGACCCAGTACTTC. It codes for CASTGTGQETQYF.

This clonotype was found many times. The CDR3 protein is CASSLDRYSYEQYF. The CDR3, as DNA: TGTGCCAGCAGCCTGGACCGGTACTCCTACGAGCAGTACTTC. The V gene is TRBV11-2, the J gene TRBJ2-7; D unclear. The V gene lost 5 bases and the J gene lost 0 bases, with 11 bases spanning the gap. The CDR3 is 14 residues long. Germline V lookup: CDR1 SGHAT, CDR2 FQNNGV.